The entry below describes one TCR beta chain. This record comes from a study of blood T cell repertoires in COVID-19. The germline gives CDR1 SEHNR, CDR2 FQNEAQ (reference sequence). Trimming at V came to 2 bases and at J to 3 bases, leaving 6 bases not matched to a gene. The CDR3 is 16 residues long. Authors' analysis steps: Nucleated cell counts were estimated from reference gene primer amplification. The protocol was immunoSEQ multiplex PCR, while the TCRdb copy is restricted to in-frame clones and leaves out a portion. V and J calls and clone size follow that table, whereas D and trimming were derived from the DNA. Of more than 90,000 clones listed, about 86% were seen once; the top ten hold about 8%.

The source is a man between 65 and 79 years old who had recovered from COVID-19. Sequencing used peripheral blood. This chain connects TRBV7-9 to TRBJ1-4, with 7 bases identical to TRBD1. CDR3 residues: CASSLISGTANEKLFF. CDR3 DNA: TGTGCCAGCAGCTTAATTTCTGGGACAGCTAATGAAAAACTGTTTTTT.